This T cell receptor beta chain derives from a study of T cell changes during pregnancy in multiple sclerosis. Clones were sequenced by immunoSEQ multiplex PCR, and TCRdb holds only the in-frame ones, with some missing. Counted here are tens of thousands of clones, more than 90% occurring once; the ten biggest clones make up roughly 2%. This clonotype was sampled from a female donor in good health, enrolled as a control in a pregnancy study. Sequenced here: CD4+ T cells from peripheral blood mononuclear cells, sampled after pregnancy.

The CDR3 bases are TGTGCCAGCAGCCCTGACTCCCTGGGGACCCAGTACTTC. Amino acids: CASSPDSLGTQYF. The J gene is TRBJ2-5, the V gene TRBV7-3; no clear D gene. This CDR3 has 13 residues. Germline V gene sequence: CDR1 SGHTA, CDR2 FQGTGA. V was cut by 5 bases and J by 7 bases, with 14 bases left in between.